Below, 22 T cell receptor beta chains from the same sample are listed, as sequenced in a study of T cell responses to AZD1222 COVID-19 vaccine. Profiling relied on immunoSEQ multiplex PCR, and the TCRdb table lists in-frame clones only, not all of them. The sample yields 100,000 to 150,000 clones, approximately 85% seen once. The specimen comprised peripheral blood, sampled on day 0 of AZD1222 vaccination. The receptors here all came from an adult in good health.

The chain joins TRBV18 to TRBJ2-1; D may be TRBD2 (6 bases). V lost 3 bases and J lost 3, with 12 bases in between. Germline-derived CDR1 and CDR2 are KGHSH and LQKENI. This CDR3 comprises 15 residues. The CDR3 protein is CASSPAGLRYNEQFF. DNA of the CDR3: TGTGCCAGCTCACCGGCGGGACTCCGCTACAATGAGCAGTTCTTC.

V gene TRBV11-2 combines with J gene TRBJ2-7; tentative D call: TRBD1 (6 bases). In germline, CDR1 is SGHAT, CDR2 FQNNGV. Trimming removed 7 bases from V and 3 bases from J, with 16 bases in between. The CDR3 totals 14 residues. CDR3 nucleotide sequence: TGTGCCAGCACCCCGGGACACAGAAACTACGAGCAGTACTTC. This codes for CASTPGHRNYEQYF. The variable domain in full, completed from reference TRBV11-2 and TRBJ2-7, reads EAGVAQSPRYKIIEKRQSVAFWCNPISGHATLYWYQQILGQGPKLLIQFQNNGVVDDSQLPKDRFSAERLKGVDSTLKIQPAKLEDSAVYLCASTPGHRNYEQYFGPGTRLTVT.

In this sample, this clone turned up once. The chain joins TRBV12-5 to TRBJ2-1; TRBD2 matches 13 bases. The CDR3 loop spans 13 amino acids. CDR1 LGHNT and CDR2 FRNRAP come from the germline V gene. J lost 10 bases, V lost 8 bases, and 5 bases had no gene match. This CDR3 reads CASTGLAGVEQFF. The DNA for the CDR3 is TGTGCTAGTACCGGACTAGCGGGAGTCGAGCAGTTCTTC.

The chain recombines TRBV4-1 with TRBJ1-4; D perhaps matches TRBD1 (6 bases). The CDR3 runs to 15 residues. V was shortened by 1 base and J by 5 bases, with 11 bases between the two germline ends. Per the germline V gene, CDR1 is MGHRA and CDR2 is YSYEKL. The CDR3 is CASSQVGTKNEKLFF. The CDR3 nucleotides read TGCGCCAGCAGCCAAGTAGGGACAAAAAATGAAAAACTGTTTTTT.

The chain joins TRBV30 to TRBJ2-3, with 7 bases fitting TRBD1. Germline V CDR1 and CDR2: GTSNPN, SVGIG (reference sequence). The CDR3 loop spans 14 amino acids. With 5 bases clipped from V and 3 bases from J, the junction kept 8 bases outside the gene matches. The CDR3 sequence: CAWGKGQTTDTQYF. CDR3 coding DNA: TGTGCCTGGGGTAAGGGACAGACAACAGATACGCAGTATTTT.

The gene calls are TRBV4-3 and TRBJ1-1, with 12 positions matching TRBD1. The CDR3 has 16 amino acids. Germline V gives CDR1 LGHNA, CDR2 YSLEER. V gave up 5 bases and J gave up 4 bases; unmatched junction bases: 8. The CDR3 nucleotides read TGCGCCAGCAGCAAAGGGACAGGGGGCGCCGGCACTGAAGCTTTCTTT. It specifies CASSKGTGGAGTEAFF.

The chain carries TRBV28 and TRBJ2-7, with TRBD1 as a possible D gene (5 bases). This CDR3 has 12 amino acids. Germline assignment: CDR1 MDHEN and CDR2 SYDVKM. Deletions cut 8 bases from V and 1 base from J, with 9 bases between. In DNA, the CDR3 is TGTGCCAGCCAATCAGGGTCCTACGAGCAGTACTTC. Its protein product is CASQSGSYEQYF.

This clone was recorded only once. This chain joins TRBV6-6 and TRBJ2-2, with D possibly matching TRBD2 (5 bases). The CDR3 runs 13 residues. The germline gives CDR1 MNHNY, CDR2 SVGAGI (reference sequence). V lost 4 bases and J lost 6, with 9 bases in between. The CDR3 region is CASSSTLAGELFF. CDR3 sequence (DNA): TGTGCCAGCAGTTCTACACTAGCCGGGGAGCTGTTTTTT.

J is TRBJ1-2 and V is TRBV29-1; 8 bases map to TRBD1. The CDR3 totals 14 residues. Germline assignment: CDR1 SQVTM and CDR2 ANQGSEA. Trimming took 3 bases from V and 8 from J; bases not matched to a gene: 11. The CDR3 DNA reads TGCAGCGTTGAGATGCCCGGACAGGGTGTCGGCTACACCTTC. As protein: CSVEMPGQGVGYTF.

The V call is TRBV10-3, the J call TRBJ2-1, with 12 bases identical to TRBD2. Germline V gene lookup returns CDR1 ENHRY and CDR2 SYGVKD. Losses at the gene ends were 8 bases for V and 6 bases for J; bases not matched to a gene: 2. The CDR3 loop spans 13 amino acids. In DNA form, the CDR3 reads TGTGCCATCCGACTAGCGGGAGCCAATGAGCAGTTCTTC. The encoded protein is CAIRLAGANEQFF.

V usage is TRBV19 and J usage is TRBJ1-1, with TRBD1 matching 9 bases. This CDR3 has 15 residues. The germline gives CDR1 LNHDA, CDR2 SQIVND (reference sequence). Trimming cost V 3 bases and J 7 bases; bases outside gene matches: 9. CDR3 loop: CASSMAGTGPNEAFF. The CDR3 DNA is TGTGCCAGTAGTATGGCGGGGACAGGGCCGAATGAAGCTTTCTTT.

V gene TRBV7-9 combines with J gene TRBJ2-7; 7 bases are shared with TRBD1. V was pared by 3 bases and J by 2 bases, with 7 bases of the junction left unmatched. This CDR3 comprises 15 residues. The germline V gene encodes CDR1 SEHNR and CDR2 FQNEAQ (reference sequence). The CDR3 protein is CASSFGQGVPYEQYF. DNA of the CDR3: TGTGCCAGCAGCTTCGGCCAGGGGGTACCCTACGAGCAGTACTTC.

This clone was counted a single time. The genes are TRBV27 and TRBJ2-7, with 10 nucleotides matching TRBD2. The V and J ends lost 5 bases and 3 bases, in that order; junction bases with no gene match: 19. Germline-derived CDR1 and CDR2 are MNHEY and SMNVEV (reference sequence). There are 19 residues in the CDR3. In DNA, the CDR3 is TGTGCCAGCAGTCAGTTCAGACTAGCGGGCCCTTTCATCCGCTACGAGCAGTACTTC. Translating it yields CASSQFRLAGPFIRYEQYF.

This clone was recorded only once. This same CDR3 is encoded by further DNA sequences in the sample. The chain employs TRBV18 and TRBJ2-5; D is undetermined. V was cut by 2 bases and J by 3 bases, with 1 base left in between. CDR1 and CDR2 (germline): KGHSH, LQKENI. The CDR3 loop spans 11 amino acids. This CDR3 is CASSPKETQYF. The CDR3 DNA reads TGTGCCAGCTCACCAAAAGAGACCCAGTACTTC.

The rearrangement links TRBV12-3 or TRBV12-4 to TRBJ2-3; possibly TRBD2 for D (5 bases). Trimming cost V 3 bases and J 9 bases, with 10 bases left between them. This CDR3 is 12 amino acids long. The CDR3 loop reads CASSFSGGTQYF. DNA for the CDR3: TGTGCCAGCAGTTTTAGTGGAGGCACGCAGTATTTT.

The V gene is TRBV27, the J gene TRBJ2-7; D gene uncertain. The germline CDR1 and CDR2 sequences are MNHEY and SMNVEV (reference sequence). This CDR3 is built from 13 residues. Trimming shortened V by 3 bases and J by 2 bases, and 8 bases separated the two germline ends. The CDR3 bases are TGTGCCAGCAGTTTGCATGGGACCTACGAGCAGTACTTC. Amino acids: CASSLHGTYEQYF.

This clone occurred a few times. V gene TRBV10-1 combines with J gene TRBJ2-2; TRBD2 aligns across 8 bases. Unmatched junction bases numbered 5, after V lost 2 bases and J lost 6 bases. CDR1 WNHNN and CDR2 SYGVQD come from the germline V gene (reference sequence). The CDR3 totals 15 residues. The CDR3 DNA follows: TGCGCCAGCAGTGAGAGTGGGACTAGGGCCGGGGAGCTGTTTTTT. The encoded protein is CASSESGTRAGELFF.

The chain combines TRBV7-2 with TRBJ1-2; a possible D gene is TRBD1 (6 bases). There are 16 residues in the CDR3. Trimming pared 2 bases from V and 0 bases from J, leaving 13 bases between. Germline CDR1 SGHTA, CDR2 FQGNSA. DNA for the CDR3: TGTGCCAGCAGCTTAATATCCGGGACACCTAACTATGGCTACACCTTC. It yields the protein CASSLISGTPNYGYTF.

The rearrangement joins TRBV11-2 to TRBJ2-4; the D gene is possibly TRBD2 (6 bases). The CDR3 consists of 14 residues. The germline CDR1 and CDR2 sequences are SGHAT and FQNNGV. V was shortened by 4 bases and J by 7 bases, with 14 bases between the two germline ends. Here the CDR3 reads CASSSRLVGNIQYF. The CDR3 nucleotides read TGTGCCAGCAGCTCCCGACTAGTGGGGAACATTCAGTACTTC.

The genes are TRBV19 and TRBJ1-1; 9 nucleotides agree with TRBD1. The CDR3 is 14 residues long. The J segment lost 5 bases and the V segment lost 4 bases, leaving 5 bases of the junction unmatched. The V gene's germline CDR1 is LNHDA and CDR2 SQIVND (reference sequence). Here the CDR3 reads CASSRGTGKTEAFF. As DNA, the CDR3 is TGTGCCAGTAGTAGGGGGACAGGGAAGACTGAAGCTTTCTTT.

This clone was recorded only once. J is TRBJ1-2 and V is TRBV6-5; TRBD1 is a possible D gene (6 bases). V dropped 0 bases and J dropped 4 bases, with 12 bases sitting between them. CDR1 and CDR2 from the germline V gene are MNHEY and SVGAGI. The CDR3 has 15 residues. The CDR3 is CASSYSTTGGYGYTF. The CDR3 nucleotides read TGTGCCAGCAGTTACTCGACGACAGGAGGCTATGGCTACACCTTC.

This chain links TRBV7-2 with TRBJ2-7, with 8 bases identical to TRBD1. From germline, CDR1 is SGHTA and CDR2 FQGNSA. J lost 4 bases, V lost 1 base, and 6 bases had no gene match. The length of the CDR3 is 15 residues. The CDR3 coding sequence is TGTGCCAGCAGCTTAGGGACAGGGCCCCAGTACGAGCAGTACTTC. Amino acid sequence: CASSLGTGPQYEQYF.